This TCR beta chain is from a study of T-cell reconstitution after alpha-beta-depleted transplantation in children. Preparing the TCRbeta library involved the use of unique molecular identifiers. Each CDR3 protein gets one entry after TCRdb re-called the PCR reads with MiXCR. Here the sample spans some 520,000 distinct CDR3 sequences, about 31% being singletons. The CDR3 covers 15 residues. V was shortened by 3 bases and J by 1 base, with 13 bases between the two germline ends. Germline CDR1 and CDR2: SGHRS and YFSETQ. Here the sequenced sample was PBMCs from the stem cell graft donor, taken from the stem cell graft. The chain carries TRBV5-1 and TRBJ1-1, with D maybe TRBD1 (5 bases). The receptor's source is a human donor who donated a stem cell graft to a child with aplastic anemia. In DNA, the CDR3 is TGCGCCAGCAGCTCACAGGTGACGGAGAACACTGAAGCTTTCTTT. As protein: CASSSQVTENTEAFF.